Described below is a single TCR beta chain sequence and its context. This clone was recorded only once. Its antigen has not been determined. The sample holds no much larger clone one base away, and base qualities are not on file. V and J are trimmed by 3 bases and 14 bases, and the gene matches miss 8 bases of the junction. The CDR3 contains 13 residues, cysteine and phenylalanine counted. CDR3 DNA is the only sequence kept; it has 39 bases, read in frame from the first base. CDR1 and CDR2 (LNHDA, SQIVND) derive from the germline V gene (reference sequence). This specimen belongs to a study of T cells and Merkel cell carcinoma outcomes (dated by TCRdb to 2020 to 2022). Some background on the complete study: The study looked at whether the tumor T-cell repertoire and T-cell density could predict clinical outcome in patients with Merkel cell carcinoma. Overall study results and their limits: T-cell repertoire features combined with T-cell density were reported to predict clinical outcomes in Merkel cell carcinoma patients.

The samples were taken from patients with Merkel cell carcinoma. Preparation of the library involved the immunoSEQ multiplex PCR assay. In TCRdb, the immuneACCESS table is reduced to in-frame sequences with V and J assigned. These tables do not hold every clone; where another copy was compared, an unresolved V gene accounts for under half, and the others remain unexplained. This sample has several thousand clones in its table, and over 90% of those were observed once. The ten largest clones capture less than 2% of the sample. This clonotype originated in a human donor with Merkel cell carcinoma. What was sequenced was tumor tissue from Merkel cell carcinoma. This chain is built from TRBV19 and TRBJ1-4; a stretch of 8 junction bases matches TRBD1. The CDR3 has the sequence CASSIGAGGVLFF. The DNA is TGTGCCAGTAGTATTGGGGCAGGGGGCGTGCTGTTTTTT.